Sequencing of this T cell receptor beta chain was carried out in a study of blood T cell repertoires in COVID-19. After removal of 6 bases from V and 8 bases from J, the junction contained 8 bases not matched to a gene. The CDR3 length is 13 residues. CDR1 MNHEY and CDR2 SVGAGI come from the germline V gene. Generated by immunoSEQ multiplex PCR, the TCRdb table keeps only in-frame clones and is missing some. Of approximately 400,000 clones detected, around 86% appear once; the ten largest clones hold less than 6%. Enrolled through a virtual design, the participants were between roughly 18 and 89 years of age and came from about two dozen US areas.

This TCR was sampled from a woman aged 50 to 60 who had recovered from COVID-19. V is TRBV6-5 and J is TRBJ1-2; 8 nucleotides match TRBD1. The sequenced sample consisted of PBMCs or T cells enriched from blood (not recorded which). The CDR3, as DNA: TGTGCCAGCAGCGCCGACAGGGGCCCCGGCTACACCTTC. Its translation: CASSADRGPGYTF.